The 10 T cell receptor beta chains below come from one sample, sequenced in a study of shared T cell receptors in the human thymus. The data were produced by immunoSEQ multiplex PCR, yet TCRdb's version contains in-frame clones alone and is incomplete. The profile shows over 650,000 clones, 80% to 90% of them singletons. This same sample was also part of a study on human thymus T cells.

The material sequenced was thymocytes. These receptors were collected from a boy under three years old with a congenital heart defect.

This chain connects TRBV28 to TRBJ2-3; TRBD1 matches at 7 bases. The germline V gene encodes CDR1 MDHEN and CDR2 SYDVKM. The CDR3 has 15 residues. V lost 5 bases and J lost 1; bases outside the gene matches: 6. CDR3 residues: CASSKRGQGTDTQYF. CDR3 nucleotides: TGTGCCAGCAGTAAAAGGGGGCAGGGCACAGATACGCAGTATTTT.

The rearrangement uses TRBV5-6 and TRBJ2-1, with a tentative D call TRBD1 (6 bases). Germline V gene data show CDR1 as SGHDT and CDR2 as YYEEEE. The CDR3 spans 14 residues. Deletions cut 6 bases from V and 7 bases from J, with 17 bases between. Written as DNA, the CDR3 is TGTGCCAGCACCTGGACAGAGAAGTGGAATGAGCAGTTCTTC. Its translation: CASTWTEKWNEQFF.

Comment on this clone: Different DNA sequences within this sample yield the same CDR3. This sequence joins TRBV28 and TRBJ1-6, with D unresolved. CDR1 and CDR2 from the germline V gene are MDHEN and SYDVKM. There are 16 residues in the CDR3. V was clipped by 5 bases and J by 7 bases, with 18 bases between them. The CDR3 protein is CASSIVSAAENSPLHF. CDR3 nucleotides: TGTGCCAGCAGTATAGTCTCGGCAGCGGAGAATTCACCCCTCCACTTT.

This rearrangement joins TRBV6-6 to TRBJ2-7; 7 bases are a match to TRBD1. The V gene end was trimmed by 7 bases and the J gene end by 2 bases; junction bases not matched to a gene: 11. The germline V gene encodes CDR1 MNHNY and CDR2 SVGAGI (reference sequence). CDR3 length: 15 residues. CDR3 bases: TGTGCCAGCACCACAGGGGTATATACCCCCTACGAGCAGTACTTC. It translates to CASTTGVYTPYEQYF.

The table lists this clone with a count of one. The chain links TRBV9 to TRBJ2-1, with 9 bases that match TRBD1. Germline V gives CDR1 SGDLS, CDR2 YYNGEE. Germline trimming cut 4 bases from V and 7 bases from J; bases unmatched to any gene: 9. This CDR3 region has 15 residues. CDR3 sequence reads: CASSMQGDRVNEQFF. As DNA, the CDR3 is TGTGCCAGCAGCATGCAGGGGGACAGGGTAAATGAGCAGTTCTTC. The variable domain in full, with the rest retrieved from reference TRBV9 and TRBJ2-1, is DSGVTQTPKHLITATGQRVTLRCSPRSGDLSVYWYQQSLDQGLQFLIQYYNGEERAKGNILERFSAQQFPDLHSELNLSSLELGDSALYFCASSMQGDRVNEQFFGPGTRLTVL.

This chain connects TRBV6-5 to TRBJ2-3, with no clear D. The V end lost 6 bases, the J end lost 5 bases, and 6 bases lay between the germline ends. The CDR3 consists of 11 residues. Looked up from germline, CDR1 is MNHEY and CDR2 is SVGAGI. CDR3 DNA: TGTGCCAGCAGGCAACTAGATACGCAGTATTTT. Its translation: CASRQLDTQYF.

This chain connects TRBV4-1 to TRBJ2-5, with a weak D call TRBD2 (5 bases). The J call may be wrong; the DNA end is better matched by TRBJ2-7. CDR1 MGHRA and CDR2 YSYEKL come from the germline V gene. The CDR3 sequence is 16 residues long. The CDR3 DNA reads as TGCGCCAGCAGCCAAGCCTCCGACCTTGGTAGCGACGAGCAGTACTTC. It codes for CASSQASDLGSDEQYF.

The chain has TRBV12-5 and TRBJ2-5, with D possibly TRBD2 on 6 matching bases. The CDR3 has 13 residues. The V end lost 6 bases, the J end lost 7 bases, and 15 bases lay between the germline ends. Germline-derived CDR1 and CDR2 are LGHNT and FRNRAP. The CDR3: CASGFNGGTTQYF. The CDR3, as DNA: TGTGCTAGTGGGTTTAATGGGGGGACGACCCAGTACTTC. Using reference TRBV12-5 and TRBJ2-5 for the parts outside the CDR3, the full variable domain is DARVTQTPRHKVTEMGQEVTMRCQPILGHNTVFWYRQTMMQGLELLAYFRNRAPLDDSGMPKDRFSAEMPDATLATLKIQPSEPRDSAVYFCASGFNGGTTQYFGPGTRLLVL.

The CDR3 DNA follows: TGCGCCAGCAGCCCGAAAACGGGACTAGCGGAGCAGTACTTC. It yields the protein CASSPKTGLAEQYF. The chain is built from TRBV4-3 and TRBJ2-7, with 10 bases that match TRBD2. V shed 4 bases and J 7 bases; nucleotides not matched to a gene: 7. The CDR3 runs to 14 residues. Germline V gene lookup returns CDR1 LGHNA and CDR2 YSLEER.

This chain connects TRBV11-2 to TRBJ2-7; 12 bases line up with TRBD1. CDR1 and CDR2 (germline): SGHAT, FQNNGV. V trimming: 4 bases; J trimming: 4 bases; junction bases outside the gene matches: 11. This CDR3 region has 17 residues. CDR3 nucleotides: TGTGCCAGCAGCTCGACCCCGGGACAGGGGGCTCCGTACGAGCAGTACTTC. Translated: CASSSTPGQGAPYEQYF.